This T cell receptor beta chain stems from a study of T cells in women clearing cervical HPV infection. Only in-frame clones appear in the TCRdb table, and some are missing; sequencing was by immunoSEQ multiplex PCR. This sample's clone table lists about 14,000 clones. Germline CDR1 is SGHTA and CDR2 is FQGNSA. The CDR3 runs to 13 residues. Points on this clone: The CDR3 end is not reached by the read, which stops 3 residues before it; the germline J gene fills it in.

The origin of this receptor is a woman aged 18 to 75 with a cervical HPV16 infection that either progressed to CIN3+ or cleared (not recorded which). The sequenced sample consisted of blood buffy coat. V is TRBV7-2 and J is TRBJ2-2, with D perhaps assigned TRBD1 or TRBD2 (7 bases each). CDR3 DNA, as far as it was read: TGTGCCAGCAGCTTGGGACAGCGGGAAAAG. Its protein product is CASSLGQREK. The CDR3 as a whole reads CASSLGQREKLFF.